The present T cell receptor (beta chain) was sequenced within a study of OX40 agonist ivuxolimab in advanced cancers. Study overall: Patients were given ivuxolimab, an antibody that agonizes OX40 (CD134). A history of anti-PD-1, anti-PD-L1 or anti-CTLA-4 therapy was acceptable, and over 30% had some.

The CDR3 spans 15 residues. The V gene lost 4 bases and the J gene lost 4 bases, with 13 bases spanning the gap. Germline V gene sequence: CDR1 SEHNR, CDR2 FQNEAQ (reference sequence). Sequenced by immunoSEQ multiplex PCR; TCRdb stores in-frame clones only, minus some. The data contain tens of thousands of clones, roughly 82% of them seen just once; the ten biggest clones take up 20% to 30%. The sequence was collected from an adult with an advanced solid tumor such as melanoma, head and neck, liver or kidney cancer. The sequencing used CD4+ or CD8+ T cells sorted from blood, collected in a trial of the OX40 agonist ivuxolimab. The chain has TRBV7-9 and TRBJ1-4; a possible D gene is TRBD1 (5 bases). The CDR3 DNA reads TGTGCCAGCAGCTCCAGGACACGGGATAATGAAAAACTGTTTTTT. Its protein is CASSSRTRDNEKLFF.